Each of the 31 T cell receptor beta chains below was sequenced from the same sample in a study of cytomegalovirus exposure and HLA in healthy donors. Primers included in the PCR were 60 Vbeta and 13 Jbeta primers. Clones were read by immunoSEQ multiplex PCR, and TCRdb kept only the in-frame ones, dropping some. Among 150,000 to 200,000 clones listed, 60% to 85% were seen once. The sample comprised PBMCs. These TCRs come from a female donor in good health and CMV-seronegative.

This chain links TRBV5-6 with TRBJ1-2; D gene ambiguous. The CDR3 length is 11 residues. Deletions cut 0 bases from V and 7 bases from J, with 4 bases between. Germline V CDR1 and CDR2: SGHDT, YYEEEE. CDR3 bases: TGTGCCAGCAGCTTGGCGTCTGGCTACACCTTC. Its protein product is CASSLASGYTF.

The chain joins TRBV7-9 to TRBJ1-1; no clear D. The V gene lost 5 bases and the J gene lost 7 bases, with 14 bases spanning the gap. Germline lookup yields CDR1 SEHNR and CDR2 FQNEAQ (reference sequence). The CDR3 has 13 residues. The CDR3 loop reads CASSILTFNEAFF. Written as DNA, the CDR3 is TGTGCCAGCAGCATCCTGACATTTAATGAAGCTTTCTTT.

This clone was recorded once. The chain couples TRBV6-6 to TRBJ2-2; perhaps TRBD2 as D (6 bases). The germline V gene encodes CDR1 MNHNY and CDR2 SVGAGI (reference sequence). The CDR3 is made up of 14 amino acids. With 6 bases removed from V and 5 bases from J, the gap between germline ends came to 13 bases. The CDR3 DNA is TGTGCCAGCAGCCAGGTGGGGGGTACCGGGGAGCTGTTTTTT. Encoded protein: CASSQVGGTGELFF.

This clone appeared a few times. CDR3 DNA sequence: TGTGCCAGCAGCTTACGTTCGGTGAACACTGAAGCTTTCTTT. Protein sequence: CASSLRSVNTEAFF. The gene calls are TRBV11-2 and TRBJ1-1; D is undetermined. The germline V gene has CDR1 SGHAT and CDR2 FQNNGV. The ends were cut back, 2 bases at V and 0 bases at J, with 7 bases in the middle. The CDR3 covers 14 residues.

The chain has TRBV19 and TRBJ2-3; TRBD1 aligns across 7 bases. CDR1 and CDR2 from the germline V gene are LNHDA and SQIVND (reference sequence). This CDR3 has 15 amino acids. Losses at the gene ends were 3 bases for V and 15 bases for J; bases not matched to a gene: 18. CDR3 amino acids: CASSIGDSRMDWSYF. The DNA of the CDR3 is TGTGCCAGTAGTATCGGGGACAGCAGAATGGATTGGAGCTATTTT. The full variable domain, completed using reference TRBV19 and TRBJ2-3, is DGGITQSPKYLFRKEGQNVTLSCEQNLNHDAMYWYRQDPGQGLRLIYYSQIVNDFQKGDIAEGYSVSREKKESFPLTVTSAQKNPTAFYLCASSIGDSRMDWSYFGPGTRLTVL.

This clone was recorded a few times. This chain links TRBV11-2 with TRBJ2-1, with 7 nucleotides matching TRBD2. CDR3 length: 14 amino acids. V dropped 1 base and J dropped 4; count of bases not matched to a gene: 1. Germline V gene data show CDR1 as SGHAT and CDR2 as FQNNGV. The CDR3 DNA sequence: TGTGCCAGCAGCTTAGTGGGGGGGTACAATGAGCAGTTCTTC. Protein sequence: CASSLVGGYNEQFF.

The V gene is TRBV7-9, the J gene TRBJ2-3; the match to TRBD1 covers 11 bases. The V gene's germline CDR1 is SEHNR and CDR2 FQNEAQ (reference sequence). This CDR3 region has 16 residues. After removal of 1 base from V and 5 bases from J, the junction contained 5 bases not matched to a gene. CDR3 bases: TGTGCCAGCAGCTTAGGGACAGGGGGCAAAAAAGATACGCAGTATTTT. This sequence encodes CASSLGTGGKKDTQYF.

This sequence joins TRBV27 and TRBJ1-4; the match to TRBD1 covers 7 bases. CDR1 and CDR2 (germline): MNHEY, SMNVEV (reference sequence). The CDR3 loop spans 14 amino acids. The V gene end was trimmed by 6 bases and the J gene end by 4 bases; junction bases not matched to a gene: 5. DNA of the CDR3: TGTGCCAGCAGCCTGGGACAGCGTAATGAAAAACTGTTTTTT. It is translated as CASSLGQRNEKLFF.

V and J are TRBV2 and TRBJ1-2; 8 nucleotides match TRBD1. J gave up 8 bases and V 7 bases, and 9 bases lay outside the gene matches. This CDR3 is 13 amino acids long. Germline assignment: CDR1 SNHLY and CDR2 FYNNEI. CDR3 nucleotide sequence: TGTGCCAGCACCCACCAGGACAGGGCGGGCTACACCTTC. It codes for CASTHQDRAGYTF. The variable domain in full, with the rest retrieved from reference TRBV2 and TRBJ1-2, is EPEVTQTPSHQVTQMGQEVILRCVPISNHLYFYWYRQILGQKVEFLVSFYNNEISEKSEIFDDQFSVERPDGSNFTLKIRSTKLEDSAMYFCASTHQDRAGYTFGSGTRLTVV.

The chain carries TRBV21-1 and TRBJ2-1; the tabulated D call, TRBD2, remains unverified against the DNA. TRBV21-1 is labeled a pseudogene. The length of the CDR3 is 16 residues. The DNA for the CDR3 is TGTGCCAGCAGCAAACTTGGAAGACTGGACTACAATGAGCAGTTCTTC. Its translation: CASSKLGRLDYNEQFF.

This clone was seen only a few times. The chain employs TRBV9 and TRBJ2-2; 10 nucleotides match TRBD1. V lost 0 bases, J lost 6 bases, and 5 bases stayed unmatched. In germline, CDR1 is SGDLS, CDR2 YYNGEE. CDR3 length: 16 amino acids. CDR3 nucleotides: TGTGCCAGCAGCGTAGCGGGGACAGGGGTTGCCGGGGAGCTGTTTTTT. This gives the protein CASSVAGTGVAGELFF.

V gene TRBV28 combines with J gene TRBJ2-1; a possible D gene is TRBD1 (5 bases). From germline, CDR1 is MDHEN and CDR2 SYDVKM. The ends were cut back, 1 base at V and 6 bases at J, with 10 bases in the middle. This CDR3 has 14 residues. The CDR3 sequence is CASSLSNRLNEQFF. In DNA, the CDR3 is TGTGCCAGCAGTTTATCTAACAGGCTCAATGAGCAGTTCTTC.

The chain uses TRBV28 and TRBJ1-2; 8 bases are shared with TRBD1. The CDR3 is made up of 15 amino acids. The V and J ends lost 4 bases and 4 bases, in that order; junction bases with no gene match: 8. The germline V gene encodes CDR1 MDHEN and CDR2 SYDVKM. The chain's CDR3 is CASSSPDRAGYGYTF. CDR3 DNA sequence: TGTGCCAGCAGTTCCCCGGACAGGGCGGGCTATGGCTACACCTTC.

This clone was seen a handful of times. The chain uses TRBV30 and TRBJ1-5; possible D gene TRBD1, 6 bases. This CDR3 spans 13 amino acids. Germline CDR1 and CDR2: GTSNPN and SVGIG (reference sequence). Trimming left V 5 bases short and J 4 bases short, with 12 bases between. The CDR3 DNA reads TGTGCCTGGGGTCTAACAGGGAATCAGCCCCAGCATTTT. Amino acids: CAWGLTGNQPQHF.

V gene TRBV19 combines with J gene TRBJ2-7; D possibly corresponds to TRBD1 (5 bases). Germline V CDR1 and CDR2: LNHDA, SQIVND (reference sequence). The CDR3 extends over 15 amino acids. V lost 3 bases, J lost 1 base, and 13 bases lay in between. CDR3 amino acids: CASSIDPTGSYEQYF. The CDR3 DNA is TGTGCCAGTAGTATTGACCCTACAGGATCCTACGAGCAGTACTTC.

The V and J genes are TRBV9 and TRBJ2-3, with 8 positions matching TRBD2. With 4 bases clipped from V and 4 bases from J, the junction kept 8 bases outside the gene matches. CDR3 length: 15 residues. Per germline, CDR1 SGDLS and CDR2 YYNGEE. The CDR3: CASSYRGGRSDTQYF. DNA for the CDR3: TGTGCCAGCAGCTATCGGGGGGGCCGCTCAGATACGCAGTATTTT. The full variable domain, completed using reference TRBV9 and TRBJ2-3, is DSGVTQTPKHLITATGQRVTLRCSPRSGDLSVYWYQQSLDQGLQFLIQYYNGEERAKGNILERFSAQQFPDLHSELNLSSLELGDSALYFCASSYRGGRSDTQYFGPGTRLTVL.

The CDR3 DNA is TGTGCCAGCACGGCAGGGAGGTCCTACAATGAGCAGTTCTTC. Translating it yields CASTAGRSYNEQFF. The chain joins TRBV2 to TRBJ2-1, with D tentatively TRBD2 (6 bases). CDR1 is SNHLY, CDR2 FYNNEI, per germline. This CDR3 contains 14 residues. Trimming pared 7 bases from V and 1 base from J, leaving 11 bases between.

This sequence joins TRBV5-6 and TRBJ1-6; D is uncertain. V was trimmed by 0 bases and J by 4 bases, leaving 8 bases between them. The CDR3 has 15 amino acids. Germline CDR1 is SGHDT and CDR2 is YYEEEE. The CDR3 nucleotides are TGTGCCAGCAGCTTGGGCGGTTATTATAATTCACCCCTCCACTTT. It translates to CASSLGGYYNSPLHF. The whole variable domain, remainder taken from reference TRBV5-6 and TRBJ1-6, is DAGVTQSPTHLIKTRGQQVTLRCSPKSGHDTVSWYQQALGQGPQFIFQYYEEEERQRGNFPDRFSGHQFPNYSSELNVNALLLGDSALYLCASSLGGYYNSPLHFGNGTRLTVT.

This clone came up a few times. This chain's CDR3 is CASSGSGTGYTF. The CDR3, as DNA: TGTGCCAGCAGTGGGTCCGGGACAGGCTACACCTTC. The gene calls are TRBV25-1 and TRBJ1-2; tentative D call: TRBD1 (6 bases). This CDR3 is built from 12 residues. The germline gives CDR1 MGHDK, CDR2 SYGVNS. Between the trimmed V and J ends, which lost 4 bases and 8 bases, there was a span of 11 bases.

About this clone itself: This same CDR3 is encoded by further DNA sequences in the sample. CDR3 residues: CASSPSPPRNTIYF. CDR3 DNA: TGTGCCAGCTCACCATCCCCCCCTAGAAACACCATATATTTT. The chain uses TRBV18 and TRBJ1-3; D unresolved. Germline CDR1 and CDR2: KGHSH and LQKENI. CDR3 size: 14 residues. Deletions cut 2 bases from V and 5 bases from J, with 10 bases between.

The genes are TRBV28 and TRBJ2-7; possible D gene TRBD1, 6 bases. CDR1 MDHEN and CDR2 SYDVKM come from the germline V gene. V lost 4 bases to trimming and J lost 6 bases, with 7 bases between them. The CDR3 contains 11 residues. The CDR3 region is CASSYRVEQYF. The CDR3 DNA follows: TGTGCCAGCAGTTACAGGGTCGAGCAGTACTTC.

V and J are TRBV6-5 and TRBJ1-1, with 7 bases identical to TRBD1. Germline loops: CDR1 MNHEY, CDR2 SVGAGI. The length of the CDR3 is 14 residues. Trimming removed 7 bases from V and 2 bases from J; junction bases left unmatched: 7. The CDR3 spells CASTKTGINTEAFF. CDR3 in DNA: TGTGCCAGCACCAAGACAGGGATTAACACTGAAGCTTTCTTT.

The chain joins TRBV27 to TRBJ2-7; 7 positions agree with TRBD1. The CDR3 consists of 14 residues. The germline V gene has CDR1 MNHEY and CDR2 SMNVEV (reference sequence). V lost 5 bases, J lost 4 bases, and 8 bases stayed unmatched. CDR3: CASSLREQGYEQYF. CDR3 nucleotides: TGTGCCAGCAGTCTCCGCGAACAGGGGTACGAGCAGTACTTC.

The CDR3 coding sequence is TGTGCCAGCTCACCACCGACTGCTAGCGTCTCAGACCCAGATACGCAGTATTTT. It translates to CASSPPTASVSDPDTQYF. The V gene is TRBV18, the J gene TRBJ2-3; a weak D match, TRBD2 (6 bases). Germline assignment: CDR1 KGHSH and CDR2 LQKENI. V lost 0 bases to trimming and J lost 4 bases, with 20 bases between them. The CDR3 covers 18 residues.

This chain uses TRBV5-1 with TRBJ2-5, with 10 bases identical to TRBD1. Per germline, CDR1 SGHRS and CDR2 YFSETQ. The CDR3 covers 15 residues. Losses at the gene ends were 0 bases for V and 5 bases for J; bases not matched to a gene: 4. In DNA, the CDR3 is TGCGCCAGCAGCTTGGGCGGGACAGGGGCTGAGACCCAGTACTTC. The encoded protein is CASSLGGTGAETQYF.

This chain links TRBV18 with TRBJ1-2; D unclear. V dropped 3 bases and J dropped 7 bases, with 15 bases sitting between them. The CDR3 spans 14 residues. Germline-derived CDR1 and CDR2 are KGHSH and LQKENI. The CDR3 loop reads CASSPSGRDGGYTF. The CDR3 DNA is TGTGCCAGCTCACCGTCTGGGAGGGATGGTGGCTACACCTTC.

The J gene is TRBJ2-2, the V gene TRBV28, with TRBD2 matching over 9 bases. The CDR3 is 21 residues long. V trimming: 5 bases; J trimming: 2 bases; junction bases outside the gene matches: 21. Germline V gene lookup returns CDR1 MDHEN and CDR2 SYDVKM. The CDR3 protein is CASSPNRFRFGREGNTGELFF. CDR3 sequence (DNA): TGTGCCAGCAGTCCAAACCGCTTTCGCTTTGGGCGGGAGGGCAACACCGGGGAGCTGTTTTTT.

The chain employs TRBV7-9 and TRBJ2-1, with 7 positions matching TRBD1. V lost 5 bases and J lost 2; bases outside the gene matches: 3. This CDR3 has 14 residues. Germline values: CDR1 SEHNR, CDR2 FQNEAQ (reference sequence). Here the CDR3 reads CASSQGQTYNEQFF. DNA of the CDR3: TGTGCCAGCAGCCAGGGACAGACCTACAATGAGCAGTTCTTC.

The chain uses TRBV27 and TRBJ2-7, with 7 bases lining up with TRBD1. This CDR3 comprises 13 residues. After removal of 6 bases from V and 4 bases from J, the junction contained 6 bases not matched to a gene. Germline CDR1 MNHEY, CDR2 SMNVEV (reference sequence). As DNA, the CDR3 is TGTGCCAGCAGCGAAGTACAGGGGTACGAGCAGTACTTC. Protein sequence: CASSEVQGYEQYF.

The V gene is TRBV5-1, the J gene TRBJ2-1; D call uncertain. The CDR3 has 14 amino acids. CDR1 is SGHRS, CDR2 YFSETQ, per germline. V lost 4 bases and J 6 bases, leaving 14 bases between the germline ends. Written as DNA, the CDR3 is TGCGCCAGCAGCCTTCTGATAGGAGCCAATGAGCAGTTCTTC. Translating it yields CASSLLIGANEQFF.

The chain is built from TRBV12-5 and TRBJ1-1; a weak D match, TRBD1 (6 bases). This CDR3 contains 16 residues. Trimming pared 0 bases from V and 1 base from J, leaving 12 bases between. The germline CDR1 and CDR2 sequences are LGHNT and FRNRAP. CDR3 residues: CASGLVLGTKNTEAFF. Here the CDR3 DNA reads TGTGCTAGTGGTTTGGTACTGGGGACAAAGAACACTGAAGCTTTCTTT.